Listed here are 32 T cell receptor beta chains from one sample, sequenced in a study of Graves' ophthalmopathy and Graves' hyperthyroidism. For repertoire sequencing, the TCR beta CDR3 regions were amplified from RNA transcripts. HTBI-primed RT-PCR formed the first round, and a multiplex PCR formed the second. TCRdb analysed the multiplex PCR reads with MiXCR anew, one entry per CDR3 protein. The sample has some 390,000 distinct CDR3 sequences, about 18% seen once. Sequencing was done on a sample of peripheral blood. Receptors were obtained from a woman aged 18 to 35 with Graves' ophthalmopathy.

This clonotype was detected many times. V usage is TRBV7-2 and J usage is TRBJ2-5; 9 bases fit TRBD1. The CDR3 is made up of 13 amino acids. Unmatched junction bases numbered 5, after V lost 7 bases and J lost 5 bases. Germline CDR1 SGHTA, CDR2 FQGNSA. The CDR3 bases are TGTGCCAGCACCGGACAGGGGAGGGAGACCCAGTACTTC. Amino acid sequence: CASTGQGRETQYF.

This clonotype was detected many times. The chain couples TRBV27 to TRBJ2-5; D is uncertain. Trimming left V 5 bases short and J 5 bases short, with 12 bases between. Germline lookup yields CDR1 MNHEY and CDR2 SMNVEV (reference sequence). CDR3 length equals 13 residues. The CDR3 DNA is TGTGCCAGCAGTCGAACGGCCCTGGAGACCCAGTACTTC. Translating gives CASSRTALETQYF.

This sequence joins TRBV12-3 or TRBV12-4 and TRBJ2-7; D is perhaps TRBD1 or TRBD2 (5 bases each). The CDR3 loop spans 13 amino acids. V lost 7 bases to trimming and J lost 5 bases, with 15 bases between them. The CDR3, as DNA: TGTGCCAGCACCGACCCGGGGCGGCACGAGCAGTACTTC. This sequence encodes CASTDPGRHEQYF.

The chain uses TRBV9 and TRBJ2-5; tentative D call: TRBD1 (7 bases). The CDR3 extends over 16 amino acids. V dropped 2 bases and J dropped 5 bases, with 19 bases sitting between them. CDR1 SGDLS and CDR2 YYNGEE come from the germline V gene. The CDR3 DNA follows: TGTGCCAGCAGCGTCACAGGGGCGGGAACACGGGAGACCCAGTACTTC. Its translation: CASSVTGAGTRETQYF.

In its sample, this clonotype was seen many times. This chain uses TRBV12-3 or TRBV12-4 with TRBJ2-2; 7 positions match TRBD1. The CDR3 loop spans 14 amino acids. The V and J ends lost 7 bases and 2 bases, in that order; junction bases with no gene match: 4. The CDR3 loop reads CASIYRGNTGELFF. CDR3 DNA: TGTGCCAGCATTTACAGGGGTAACACCGGGGAGCTGTTTTTT.

The gene calls are TRBV28 and TRBJ2-7, with TRBD2 matching 13 bases. Germline CDR1 is MDHEN and CDR2 is SYDVKM. V was pared by 5 bases and J by 6 bases, with 4 bases of the junction left unmatched. This CDR3 contains 14 residues. CDR3 sequence (DNA): TGTGCCAGCAGTGGACTAGCGGGAGCCCTCGAGCAGTACTTC. This encodes CASSGLAGALEQYF.

This clonotype was seen ten or more times. The chain has TRBV7-2 and TRBJ1-6; D unclear. Germline CDR1 is SGHTA and CDR2 is FQGNSA. The CDR3 is made up of 16 amino acids. The ends were cut back, 2 bases at V and 5 bases at J, with 13 bases in the middle. The CDR3 region is CASSLLPPGNNSPLHF. In nucleotides, the CDR3 is TGTGCCAGCAGCTTACTCCCCCCGGGAAATAATTCACCCCTCCACTTT. Together with reference TRBV7-2 and TRBJ1-6, the CDR3 gives the full variable domain: GAGVSQSPSNKVTEKGKDVELRCDPISGHTALYWYRQSLGQGLEFLIYFQGNSAPDKSGLPSDRFSAERTGGSVSTLTIQRTQQEDSAVYLCASSLLPPGNNSPLHFGNGTRLTVT.

In this sample, this clonotype turned up many times. The V and J genes are TRBV2 and TRBJ2-5; the D gene could be TRBD1 or TRBD2 (6 bases each). The germline V and J ends were trimmed by 7 bases and 5 bases, with 14 bases remaining between them. The CDR3 covers 13 residues. Germline-derived CDR1 and CDR2 are SNHLY and FYNNEI. Written as DNA, the CDR3 is TGTGCCAGCAACCGGGAGAGGGGGGAGACCCAGTACTTC. Translating gives CASNRERGETQYF.

This clonotype has ten or more counts. V gene TRBV27 combines with J gene TRBJ1-5; 8 positions agree with TRBD1. The CDR3 covers 16 residues. Germline V gives CDR1 MNHEY, CDR2 SMNVEV (reference sequence). Trimming took 6 bases from V and 0 from J; bases not matched to a gene: 7. The CDR3 loop reads CASSPRTGYSNQPQHF. The CDR3 DNA reads as TGTGCCAGCAGCCCCCGGACAGGGTATAGCAATCAGCCCCAGCATTTT.

This clonotype was seen repeatedly, ten times or more. The V call is TRBV12-3 or TRBV12-4, the J call TRBJ1-3, with D uncertain. The CDR3 length is 12 residues. V was clipped by 5 bases and J by 4 bases, with 6 bases between them. CDR3 sequence: CASSGRGNTIYF. For the CDR3, the DNA is TGTGCCAGCAGTGGTCGGGGAAACACCATATATTTT.

This clonotype was counted many times. V is TRBV12-5 and J is TRBJ2-5, with no clear D. The germline V gene has CDR1 LGHNT and CDR2 FRNRAP. The ends were cut back, 6 bases at V and 0 bases at J, with 17 bases in the middle. CDR3 length: 16 residues. The DNA for the CDR3 is TGTGCTAGTGGCCTAAAACGGAACAATCACCAAGAGACCCAGTACTTC. This gives the protein CASGLKRNNHQETQYF. Drawing the rest from reference TRBV12-5 and TRBJ2-5, the complete variable domain is DARVTQTPRHKVTEMGQEVTMRCQPILGHNTVFWYRQTMMQGLELLAYFRNRAPLDDSGMPKDRFSAEMPDATLATLKIQPSEPRDSAVYFCASGLKRNNHQETQYFGPGTRLLVL.

This clonotype was picked up many times. The V and J genes are TRBV27 and TRBJ2-7, with 9 bases fitting TRBD2. This CDR3 has 14 residues. Germline loops: CDR1 MNHEY, CDR2 SMNVEV (reference sequence). V shed 3 bases, J shed 7 bases, and the junction held 7 bases outside the gene matches. In DNA, the CDR3 is TGTGCCAGCAGTTTGGCTAGCGGGACGGGGGAGCAGTACTTC. Encoded protein: CASSLASGTGEQYF.

This clonotype was picked up many times. The J gene is TRBJ1-1, the V gene TRBV5-1, with D perhaps TRBD1 (6 bases). Trimming pared 4 bases from V and 5 bases from J, leaving 18 bases between. Germline values: CDR1 SGHRS, CDR2 YFSETQ. CDR3 length: 15 residues. The chain's CDR3 is CASSRDQGFNTEAFF. The CDR3 DNA is TGCGCCAGCAGCCGCGATCAGGGGTTCAATACTGAAGCTTTCTTT.

This clonotype was seen many times. This sequence joins TRBV20-1 and TRBJ2-7, with 8 positions matching TRBD1. CDR3 length: 14 residues. Germline loops: CDR1 DFQATT, CDR2 SNEGSKA (reference sequence). V lost 0 bases, J lost 1 base, and 2 bases stayed unmatched. CDR3 sequence (DNA): TGCAGTGCTAGAGATTGGGACAGGTCCTACGAGCAGTACTTC. It is translated as CSARDWDRSYEQYF.

In its sample, this clonotype was seen many times. This sequence joins TRBV4-3 and TRBJ1-2, with 7 bases that match TRBD1. This CDR3 comprises 15 residues. From germline, CDR1 is LGHNA and CDR2 YSLEER. V was pared by 0 bases and J by 2 bases, with 3 bases of the junction left unmatched. The CDR3 nucleotides read TGCGCCAGCAGCCAAGATACAGGGGAAAACTATGGCTACACCTTC. It specifies CASSQDTGENYGYTF.

This clonotype was seen many times. The genes are TRBV28 and TRBJ2-2; D unclear. Germline lookup yields CDR1 MDHEN and CDR2 SYDVKM. This CDR3 is 16 amino acids long. Trimming took off 7 bases at V and 4 bases at J, with 19 bases between the two ends. The CDR3 DNA follows: TGTGCCAGCACCCAGCCGGGCGCCCGGCGCACCGGGGAGCTGTTTTTT. It specifies CASTQPGARRTGELFF.

This clonotype has a count of ten or more. This chain uses TRBV15 with TRBJ1-6; D is perhaps TRBD1 (5 bases). Looked up from germline, CDR1 is LNHNV and CDR2 is YYDKDF (reference sequence). The V and J ends lost 0 bases and 13 bases respectively, with 13 bases between them. The CDR3 sequence is 14 residues long. The CDR3 DNA sequence: TGTGCCACCAGCAGAGATGGGGGGTATCGGCCCCTCCACTTT. Its translation is CATSRDGGYRPLHF.

This clonotype was seen ten or more times. V gene TRBV6-5 combines with J gene TRBJ1-2; maybe TRBD1 (6 bases). Germline CDR1 MNHEY, CDR2 SVGAGI. The CDR3 runs 13 residues. V lost 2 bases and J 6 bases, leaving 10 bases between the germline ends. The chain's CDR3 is CASSYRTADGYTF. CDR3 bases: TGTGCCAGCAGTTACAGGACAGCGGATGGCTACACCTTC.

This clonotype was detected ten times or more. The rearrangement uses TRBV11-2 and TRBJ1-5; D is ambiguous. Between the trimmed V and J ends, which lost 5 bases and 1 base, there was a span of 12 bases. Germline CDR1 reads SGHAT; CDR2 reads FQNNGV. CDR3 length: 15 residues. CDR3 residues: CASSPGVLSNQPQHF. CDR3 DNA: TGTGCCAGCAGCCCCGGGGTTTTGAGCAATCAGCCCCAGCATTTT.

This clonotype was detected ten times or more. This chain joins TRBV4-1 and TRBJ2-2; D unclear. There are 15 residues in the CDR3. V lost 4 bases to trimming and J lost 5 bases, with 14 bases between them. Germline loops: CDR1 MGHRA, CDR2 YSYEKL. The CDR3 loop is CASSPERPRTGELFF. The CDR3 nucleotides are TGCGCCAGCAGCCCCGAGCGACCGAGGACCGGGGAGCTGTTTTTT.

The genes are TRBV20-1 and TRBJ2-7, with D perhaps TRBD2 (6 bases). The CDR3 runs to 15 residues. The V end lost 4 bases, the J end lost 9 bases, and 25 bases lay between the germline ends. In germline, CDR1 is DFQATT, CDR2 SNEGSKA (reference sequence). The CDR3 sequence is CSAKRETDPSWGQYF. The CDR3 DNA reads TGCAGTGCTAAACGGGAGACCGACCCGTCCTGGGGGCAGTACTTC.

The CDR3 DNA is TGCAGTGCTGGGACAGGGGGCTTTGGAGAGACCCAGTACTTC. As protein: CSAGTGGFGETQYF. The chain joins TRBV20-1 to TRBJ2-5; 12 positions match TRBD1. Germline values: CDR1 DFQATT, CDR2 SNEGSKA (reference sequence). The CDR3 is made up of 14 amino acids. Losses at the gene ends were 5 bases for V and 4 bases for J; bases not matched to a gene: 5.

The sample holds many counts of this clonotype. The J gene is TRBJ1-2, the V gene TRBV10-3; D may be TRBD1 (5 bases). Germline loops: CDR1 ENHRY, CDR2 SYGVKD. The CDR3 runs to 15 residues. Trimming shortened V by 2 bases and J by 3 bases, and 13 bases separated the two germline ends. CDR3 loop: CAISEQGTPYYGYTF. DNA of the CDR3: TGTGCCATCAGTGAGCAGGGTACTCCATACTATGGCTACACCTTC.

This clonotype was counted ten times or more. The V and J genes are TRBV10-3 and TRBJ1-5; D is possibly TRBD1 (6 bases). Trimming removed 11 bases from V and 4 bases from J, with 18 bases in between. Germline V gives CDR1 ENHRY, CDR2 SYGVKD. The CDR3 loop spans 14 amino acids. The CDR3 here is CASRGDNLNQPQHF. The CDR3 bases are TGTGCCTCGCGCGGGGACAACTTAAATCAGCCCCAGCATTTT.

This clonotype appeared many times. This sequence joins TRBV30 and TRBJ1-1; a possible D gene is TRBD1 (5 bases). The CDR3 runs to 14 residues. Germline V CDR1 and CDR2: GTSNPN, SVGIG (reference sequence). Trimming pared 1 base from V and 4 bases from J, leaving 13 bases between. CDR3 residues: CAWSEGLYGTEAFF. DNA for the CDR3: TGTGCCTGGAGTGAGGGGTTGTACGGCACTGAAGCTTTCTTT. Full variable domain (missing parts from reference TRBV30 and TRBJ1-1): SQTIHQWPATLVQPVGSPLSLECTVEGTSNPNLYWYRQAAGRGLQLLFYSVGIGQISSEVPQNLSASRPQDRQFILSSKKLLLSDSGFYLCAWSEGLYGTEAFFGQGTRLTVV.

This clonotype was seen repeatedly, ten times or more. This chain connects TRBV7-3 to TRBJ2-2; 11 positions match TRBD2. Trimming at V came to 2 bases and at J to 3 bases, leaving 8 bases not matched to a gene. Germline CDR1 reads SGHTA; CDR2 reads FQGTGA. There are 18 residues in the CDR3. The DNA of the CDR3 is TGTGCCAGCAGCTTAGATAGTAGCGGGAGGGCCGACACCGGGGAGCTGTTTTTT. Amino acid sequence: CASSLDSSGRADTGELFF.

This clonotype was seen many times. V is TRBV6-2 or TRBV6-3 and J is TRBJ1-1; D gene uncertain. Germline-derived CDR1 and CDR2 are MNHEY and SVGEGT. Trimming took 0 bases from V and 7 from J, leaving 9 bases between them. The CDR3 is made up of 13 amino acids. The CDR3 DNA reads TGTGCCAGCAGTTACTCGAGCCCAGGTGAAGCTTTCTTT. Amino acids: CASSYSSPGEAFF.

This clonotype was detected only a few times. This chain joins TRBV6-1 and TRBJ2-5, with D tentatively TRBD1 (5 bases). Between the trimmed V and J ends, which lost 10 bases and 3 bases, there was a span of 15 bases. This CDR3 contains 13 residues. CDR1 and CDR2 from the germline V gene are MNHNS and SASEGT. The CDR3 nucleotides read TGTGCCATCAGCATACAGGCTGAAGAGACCCAGTACTTC. It specifies CAISIQAEETQYF.

The sample holds many counts of this clonotype. The V call is TRBV27, the J call TRBJ1-5; a weak D match, TRBD1 (5 bases). The CDR3 contains 15 residues. Germline CDR1 and CDR2: MNHEY and SMNVEV (reference sequence). CDR3 in amino acids: CASAVTGGSNQPQHF. For the CDR3, the DNA is TGTGCGTCAGCGGTCACCGGGGGTAGCAATCAGCCCCAGCATTTT.

This clonotype has a count of ten or more. Germline and junction disagree at one end, which may indicate a read error. The genes are TRBV20-1 and TRBJ1-5; 7 nucleotides match TRBD1. There are 15 residues in the CDR3. Per germline, CDR1 DFQATT and CDR2 SNEGSKA (reference sequence). The DNA for the CDR3 is TGCAGTGCTAGATTGGGGCAGGGGGGGAATCAGCCCCGGCATTTT. Encoded protein: CSARLGQGGNQPRHF.

V and J are TRBV24-1 and TRBJ1-2, with D possibly matching TRBD1 (5 bases). CDR1 is KGHDR and CDR2 is SFDVKD in the germline V gene. This CDR3 region has 13 residues. V dropped 0 bases and J dropped 7 bases, with 8 bases sitting between them. The CDR3, as DNA: TGTGCCACCAGTGATTTGAGTGGGGCTGGCTACACCTTC. This sequence encodes CATSDLSGAGYTF.

At least ten counts were recorded for this clonotype. The gene calls are TRBV20-1 and TRBJ1-1; TRBD1 matches 7 bases. The CDR3 sequence is 14 residues long. The ends lost 2 bases at V and 0 bases at J; junction bases unmatched: 3. CDR1 and CDR2 from the germline V gene are DFQATT and SNEGSKA (reference sequence). CDR3 in amino acids: CSARTGVVNTEAFF. Here the CDR3 DNA reads TGCAGTGCTAGAACAGGGGTGGTGAACACTGAAGCTTTCTTT.